This TCR beta chain derives from a study of PD-1 blockade in classical Hodgkin lymphoma. Background on the study: Nivolumab dosing for patients was 3 mg/kg, administered intravenously every 2 weeks.

Germline CDR1 and CDR2: SGHRS and YFSETQ. This CDR3 has 13 residues. V was clipped by 2 bases and J by 0 bases, with 4 bases between them. Exposure to brentuximab vedotin varied, and each patient had relapsed following autologous stem cell transplantation. Study-wide findings and caveats: There was a significant rise in CD4+ TCR diversity by C4D1, with no such rise for CD8+. Complete responders entered with baseline diversity on par with newly diagnosed patients, the results showed. In newly diagnosed patients, baseline TCR diversity was reportedly below that of healthy donors.

The data were produced by immunoSEQ multiplex PCR, yet TCRdb's version contains in-frame clones alone and is incomplete. This table holds 10,000 to 15,000 clones, approximately 79% found once. Points on this clone: The antigen remains unidentified.

J is TRBJ2-3 and V is TRBV5-1; the D is unclear. The clonotype originates from a human donor with classical Hodgkin lymphoma. The input for sequencing was peripheral blood mononuclear cells (PBMCs), taken at baseline. The CDR3 sequence is CASSFSSTDTQYF. The CDR3 DNA is TGCGCCAGCAGCTTTTCTAGCACAGATACGCAGTATTTT.